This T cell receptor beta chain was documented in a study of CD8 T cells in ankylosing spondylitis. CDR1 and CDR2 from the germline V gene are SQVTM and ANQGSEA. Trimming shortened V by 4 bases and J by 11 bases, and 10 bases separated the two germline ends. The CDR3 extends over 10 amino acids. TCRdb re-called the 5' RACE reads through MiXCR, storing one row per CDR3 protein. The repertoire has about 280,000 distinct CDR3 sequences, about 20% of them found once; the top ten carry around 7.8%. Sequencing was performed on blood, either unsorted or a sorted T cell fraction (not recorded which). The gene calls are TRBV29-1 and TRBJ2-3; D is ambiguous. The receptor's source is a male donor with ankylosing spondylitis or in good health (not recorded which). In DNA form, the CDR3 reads TGCAGCGTTGTTTCTGGAAGGCAGTATTTT. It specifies CSVVSGRQYF.